These 21 T cell receptor beta chains share one sample of origin, sequenced in a study of identifying expanded T cells in peripheral blood. This table comes from immunoSEQ multiplex PCR, and its TCRdb copy is limited to in-frame clones, with some not included. The top ten hold roughly 19% of the sample, which has 55,000 to 80,000 clones, about 85% seen once. Sample: blood. The receptors were gathered from a person between 18 and 69 years old in good health.

The chain has TRBV28 and TRBJ2-7; D is uncertain. V was pared by 6 bases and J by 4 bases, with 7 bases between. CDR3 size: 11 residues. CDR1 MDHEN and CDR2 SYDVKM come from the germline V gene. The DNA of the CDR3 is TGTGCCAGCAGAACGGAGTACGAGCAGTACTTC. It yields the protein CASRTEYEQYF.

This chain links TRBV15 with TRBJ2-1; D is ambiguous. The V gene lost 0 bases and the J gene lost 15 bases, with 12 bases spanning the gap. This CDR3 region has 12 residues. Germline V gives CDR1 LNHNV, CDR2 YYDKDF (reference sequence). The CDR3 is CATSRDRRHGFF. DNA of the CDR3: TGTGCCACCAGCAGAGATCGCCGCCACGGGTTCTTC.

The DNA for the CDR3 is TGCGCCAGCAGCCAAGAAGAGACCGACAGGGGAATCACCTTC. Its protein product is CASSQEETDRGITF. V gene TRBV4-1 combines with J gene TRBJ1-2, with 8 bases that match TRBD1. This CDR3 comprises 14 residues. CDR1 is MGHRA and CDR2 is YSYEKL in the germline V gene. The V segment lost 0 bases and the J segment 13 bases; nucleotides outside the gene matches: 10.

V usage is TRBV28 and J usage is TRBJ2-1, with D hard to call. Trimming removed 3 bases from V and 2 bases from J, with 5 bases in between. The germline V gene has CDR1 MDHEN and CDR2 SYDVKM. The CDR3 totals 13 residues. CDR3 protein: CASSFRPYNEQFF. CDR3 nucleotides: TGTGCCAGCAGTTTTAGGCCCTACAATGAGCAGTTCTTC.

The rearrangement uses TRBV2 and TRBJ2-3; D may match TRBD1 or TRBD2 (5 bases each). V was clipped by 2 bases and J by 5 bases, with 14 bases between them. The germline V gene has CDR1 SNHLY and CDR2 FYNNEI. The length of the CDR3 is 15 residues. CDR3 sequence reads: CASSERGEYEDTQYF. In DNA form, the CDR3 reads TGTGCCAGCAGTGAAAGAGGGGAGTACGAAGATACGCAGTATTTT.

The CDR3 DNA is TGTGCCAGCAGCAAACTTTTAACAGGGGGCTCACAACCGGATGGCTACACCTTC. Translation: CASSKLLTGGSQPDGYTF. J is TRBJ1-2 and V is TRBV21-1; the table's D call TRBD1 went unverified against the DNA. TRBV21-1 is assigned pseudogene status. The CDR3 length is 18 residues.

The J gene is TRBJ2-5, the V gene TRBV19; 10 bases map to TRBD2. Germline V gene sequence: CDR1 LNHDA, CDR2 SQIVND (reference sequence). The CDR3 spans 16 residues. With V trimmed by 4 bases and J by 5 bases, 10 bases remained unmatched. CDR3 sequence: CASSNLAGAVGETQYF. As DNA, the CDR3 is TGTGCCAGTAGTAACCTAGCGGGGGCCGTGGGGGAGACCCAGTACTTC.

The V call is TRBV7-9, the J call TRBJ2-7; TRBD2 agrees at 12 bases. The CDR3 contains 18 residues. The trim removed 6 bases at V and 4 bases at J, leaving 16 bases unmatched. Germline CDR1 reads SEHNR; CDR2 reads FQNEAQ (reference sequence). DNA for the CDR3: TGTGCCAGCAGTCCAAGGACTAGCGGGATAGGGGGCACGTACGAGCAGTACTTC. Its protein product is CASSPRTSGIGGTYEQYF.

J is TRBJ1-3 and V is TRBV28; D gene uncertain. The CDR3 has 12 amino acids. In germline, CDR1 is MDHEN, CDR2 SYDVKM. V dropped 5 bases and J dropped 4 bases, with 6 bases sitting between them. This chain's CDR3 is CASSPRGNTIYF. The DNA of the CDR3 is TGTGCCAGCAGTCCTCGCGGAAACACCATATATTTT. The full variable domain, completed using reference TRBV28 and TRBJ1-3, is DVKVTQSSRYLVKRTGEKVFLECVQDMDHENMFWYRQDPGLGLRLIYFSYDVKMKEKGDIPEGYSVSREKKERFSLILESASTNQTSMYLCASSPRGNTIYFGEGSWLTVV.

The chain links TRBV27 to TRBJ2-7, with 7 bases fitting TRBD1. The CDR3 consists of 14 residues. The V segment lost 2 bases and the J segment 6 bases; nucleotides outside the gene matches: 7. Germline CDR1 and CDR2: MNHEY and SMNVEV (reference sequence). The CDR3 region is CASSLRGGAAEQYV. CDR3 in DNA: TGTGCCAGCAGTTTAAGAGGGGGCGCGGCCGAGCAGTACGTC.

V is TRBV29-1 and J is TRBJ2-1; 7 bases agree with TRBD2. CDR1 is SQVTM, CDR2 ANQGSEA, per germline. Unmatched junction bases numbered 5, after V lost 0 bases and J lost 0 bases. This CDR3 contains 16 residues. In DNA, the CDR3 is TGCAGCGTTGAAGAGAGCGGGATCAGCTCCTACAATGAGCAGTTCTTC. Amino acids: CSVEESGISSYNEQFF.

This sequence joins TRBV7-2 and TRBJ2-2; D not certain. V lost 8 bases, J lost 8 bases, and 12 bases lay in between. From germline, CDR1 is SGHTA and CDR2 FQGNSA. The CDR3 is made up of 12 amino acids. The chain's CDR3 is CASGPVAGELFF. The CDR3 DNA sequence: TGTGCCAGCGGTCCAGTGGCGGGGGAGCTGTTTTTT.

Details on this clone: Its ends do not fully match the called genes, so a read error is possible. The chain is built from TRBV29-1 and TRBJ1-2, with 8 bases that match TRBD1. Germline loops: CDR1 SQVTM, CDR2 ANQGSEA. CDR3 size: 9 residues. CDR3 sequence: CSVVTGDRF. The DNA for the CDR3 is TGCAGCGTCGTGACAGGGGATAGGTTC. The whole variable domain, remainder taken from reference TRBV29-1 and TRBJ1-2, is SAVISQKPSRDICQRGTSLTIQCQVDSQVTMMFWYRQQPGQSLTLIATANQGSEATYESGFVIDKFPISRPNLTFSTLTVSNMSPEDSSIYLCSVVTGDRFGSGTRLTVV.

This CDR3 is CASSQSSASRQEAFF. In DNA form, the CDR3 reads TGTGCCAGCAGCCAATCCTCGGCGTCCCGACAAGAAGCTTTCTTT. The rearrangement uses TRBV14 and TRBJ1-1; D gene ambiguous. The CDR3 spans 15 residues. Germline V gene lookup returns CDR1 SGHDN and CDR2 FVKESK. Trimming shortened V by 2 bases and J by 8 bases, and 18 bases separated the two germline ends.

CDR3 sequence: CASRGQGRDYGYTF. In DNA, the CDR3 is TGTGCCAGCAGGGGACAGGGGCGTGACTATGGCTACACCTTC. The chain joins TRBV6-5 to TRBJ1-2; TRBD1 aligns across 10 bases. Germline CDR1 MNHEY, CDR2 SVGAGI. J gave up 3 bases and V 6 bases, and 4 bases lay outside the gene matches. This CDR3 is built from 14 residues.

V and J are TRBV28 and TRBJ2-7, with TRBD1 matching over 8 bases. The CDR3 runs to 15 residues. CDR1 and CDR2 (germline): MDHEN, SYDVKM. The V and J ends lost 4 bases and 0 bases, in that order; junction bases with no gene match: 5. In DNA, the CDR3 is TGTGCCAGCAGTTGGGACAGGAGGAGCTCCTACGAGCAGTACTTC. This translates into CASSWDRRSSYEQYF.

A single count supports this clone. The V gene is TRBV11-3, the J gene TRBJ2-7, with D possibly TRBD2 on 6 matching bases. The V and J ends lost 0 bases and 2 bases respectively, with 11 bases between them. Germline V gives CDR1 SGHNT, CDR2 YENEEA. The CDR3 totals 15 residues. The CDR3 region is CASSLESEGTYEQYF. In DNA form, the CDR3 reads TGTGCCAGCAGCTTAGAGTCGGAGGGAACCTACGAGCAGTACTTC.

The rearrangement joins TRBV19 to TRBJ1-1; D is perhaps TRBD1 (6 bases). V was trimmed by 11 bases and J by 1 base, leaving 14 bases between them. Germline V gene data show CDR1 as LNHDA and CDR2 as SQIVND (reference sequence). This CDR3 is built from 13 residues. The CDR3, as DNA: TGTGCCTCTAATGACAGGACGAACACTGAAGCTTTCTTT. It specifies CASNDRTNTEAFF.

The chain links TRBV5-1 to TRBJ1-1, with D possibly being TRBD1 (6 bases). Germline lookup yields CDR1 SGHRS and CDR2 YFSETQ. The length of the CDR3 is 15 residues. The ends were cut back, 0 bases at V and 10 bases at J, with 19 bases in the middle. The CDR3 here is CASSLEGGLQTGAFF. The CDR3 DNA reads as TGCGCCAGCAGCTTGGAAGGGGGACTCCAAACGGGAGCTTTCTTT.

The V gene is TRBV7-2, the J gene TRBJ1-3; D remains unclear. The CDR3 is made up of 12 amino acids. Germline CDR1 and CDR2: SGHTA and FQGNSA. V gave up 7 bases and J gave up 4 bases, with 8 bases separating them. This CDR3 is CASNQVGNTIYF. CDR3 sequence (DNA): TGTGCCAGCAACCAGGTCGGAAACACCATATATTTT.

V is TRBV5-5 and J is TRBJ1-3, with no clear D. The CDR3 runs 14 residues. Between the trimmed V and J ends, which lost 0 bases and 4 bases, there was a span of 8 bases. The V gene's germline CDR1 is SGHKS and CDR2 YYEKEE (reference sequence). The CDR3 bases are TGTGCCAGCAGCTTGGGGAGGTCCGGAAACACCATATATTTT. Encoded protein: CASSLGRSGNTIYF.